Listed here are 20 T cell receptor beta chains from one sample, sequenced in a study of control samples from healthy donors and cancer patients. The repertoire was sequenced with immunoSEQ multiplex PCR; TCRdb's copy has only in-frame clones and lacks some. The table lists about 180,000 clones, 90% of them singletons. What was sequenced was blood. These receptors were obtained from a woman aged 45-65 years in good health.

The rearrangement joins TRBV14 to TRBJ2-3, with D hard to call. V was clipped by 0 bases and J by 0 bases, with 10 bases between them. CDR1 SGHDN and CDR2 FVKESK come from the germline V gene. This CDR3 contains 16 residues. This CDR3 is CASSQDTGRSTDTQYF. CDR3 coding DNA: TGTGCCAGCAGCCAAGATACCGGACGGAGCACAGATACGCAGTATTTT.

This rearrangement joins TRBV3-1 (or the pseudogene TRBV3-2) to TRBJ1-2; no clear D gene. This CDR3 comprises 12 residues. Germline V gene data show CDR1 as LGHDT and CDR2 as YNNKEL (reference sequence). Between the trimmed V and J ends, which lost 2 bases and 7 bases, there was a span of 8 bases. The CDR3, as DNA: TGTGCCAGCAGCCAAAGGTTACTTGGCTACACCTTC. Translation: CASSQRLLGYTF.

The chain combines TRBV27 with TRBJ1-3, with 8 bases matching TRBD1. CDR1 is MNHEY, CDR2 SMNVEV, per germline (reference sequence). Trimming cost V 4 bases and J 4 bases; bases outside gene matches: 9. This CDR3 is 16 amino acids long. CDR3 residues: CASSSRGGQVGNTIYF. CDR3 coding DNA: TGTGCCAGCAGTTCTCGAGGGGGACAGGTGGGAAACACCATATATTTT.

This chain connects TRBV9 to TRBJ1-1; D remains unclear. Germline lookup yields CDR1 SGDLS and CDR2 YYNGEE. The V gene lost 0 bases and the J gene lost 0 bases, with 6 bases spanning the gap. CDR3 length: 14 residues. The CDR3 DNA follows: TGTGCCAGCAGCGTAGGTGACATGAACACTGAAGCTTTCTTT. Translated, it gives CASSVGDMNTEAFF.

The J gene is TRBJ1-6, the V gene TRBV7-9; D not certain. Looked up from germline, CDR1 is SEHNR and CDR2 is FQNEAQ (reference sequence). Between the trimmed V and J ends, which lost 1 base and 0 bases, there was a span of 7 bases. The CDR3 length is 16 residues. CDR3 bases: TGTGCCAGCAGCTTAGGGGCTAGCTCCTATAATTCACCCCTCCACTTT. Its translation: CASSLGASSYNSPLHF. Full variable domain (remainder filled in from reference TRBV7-9 and TRBJ1-6): DTGVSQNPRHKITKRGQNVTFRCDPISEHNRLYWYRQTLGQGPEFLTYFQNEAQLEKSRLLSDRFSAERPKGSFSTLEIQRTEQGDSAMYLCASSLGASSYNSPLHFGNGTRLTVT.

The chain has TRBV27 and TRBJ1-5; D might be TRBD1 (5 bases). V was cut by 3 bases and J by 2 bases, with 11 bases left in between. Looked up from germline, CDR1 is MNHEY and CDR2 is SMNVEV (reference sequence). This CDR3 is built from 15 residues. CDR3: CASSFGGGRNQPQHF. Written as DNA, the CDR3 is TGTGCCAGCAGTTTCGGGGGGGGACGCAATCAGCCCCAGCATTTT.

The chain links TRBV5-1 to TRBJ1-5; D is possibly TRBD1 (6 bases). The V end was cut by 0 bases, the J end by 7 bases, with 14 bases between. Germline CDR1 is SGHRS and CDR2 is YFSETQ. This CDR3 contains 15 residues. The CDR3 region is CASSLDGGSEQPQHF. DNA of the CDR3: TGCGCCAGCAGCTTGGACGGGGGCAGCGAACAGCCCCAGCATTTT. Combining the CDR3 with reference TRBV5-1 and TRBJ1-5 gives the whole variable domain KAGVTQTPRYLIKTRGQQVTLSCSPISGHRSVSWYQQTPGQGLQFLFEYFSETQRNKGNFPGRFSGRQFSNSRSEMNVSTLELGDSALYLCASSLDGGSEQPQHFGDGTRLSIL.

The CDR3 is CASSGTDNQPQHF. For the CDR3, the DNA is TGTGCCAGCAGTGGGACAGATAATCAGCCCCAGCATTTT. The rearrangement joins TRBV12-3 or TRBV12-4 to TRBJ1-5, with 7 positions matching TRBD1. V gave up 5 bases and J gave up 4 bases; unmatched junction bases: 2. The length of the CDR3 is 13 residues.

The chain employs TRBV18 and TRBJ1-1; D perhaps matches TRBD1 (5 bases). Germline-derived CDR1 and CDR2 are KGHSH and LQKENI. The CDR3 spans 15 residues. Trimming stripped 6 bases from V and 0 bases from J, with 14 bases between. In nucleotides, the CDR3 is TGTGCCAGCTCCGAGTATGGGGGGGTGAACACTGAAGCTTTCTTT. As protein: CASSEYGGVNTEAFF.

The V gene is TRBV13, the J gene TRBJ1-6; 7 positions match TRBD1. The germline gives CDR1 PRHDT, CDR2 FYEKMQ (reference sequence). This CDR3 contains 14 residues. Trimming at V came to 2 bases and at J to 7 bases, leaving 2 bases not matched to a gene. CDR3 sequence: CASSLNRGNSPLHF. In DNA, the CDR3 is TGTGCCAGCAGCTTAAACAGGGGAAATTCACCCCTCCACTTT.

The J gene is TRBJ2-2, the V gene TRBV5-1; 11 bases agree with TRBD1. This CDR3 spans 14 amino acids. Trimming removed 6 bases from V and 4 bases from J; junction bases left unmatched: 2. CDR1 and CDR2 (germline): SGHRS, YFSETQ. This CDR3 is CASTGTGGTGELFF. In nucleotides, the CDR3 is TGCGCCAGCACCGGGACAGGGGGCACCGGGGAGCTGTTTTTT. Variable domain in full (rest from reference TRBV5-1 and TRBJ2-2): KAGVTQTPRYLIKTRGQQVTLSCSPISGHRSVSWYQQTPGQGLQFLFEYFSETQRNKGNFPGRFSGRQFSNSRSEMNVSTLELGDSALYLCASTGTGGTGELFFGEGSRLTVL.

The V gene is TRBV15, the J gene TRBJ1-1; D unresolved. The CDR3 contains 14 residues. The germline gives CDR1 LNHNV, CDR2 YYDKDF (reference sequence). Trimming took 0 bases from V and 5 from J, leaving 10 bases between them. The chain's CDR3 is CATSREASGTEAFF. Here the CDR3 DNA reads TGTGCCACCAGCAGAGAAGCGAGCGGTACTGAAGCTTTCTTT.

The chain recombines TRBV6-5 with TRBJ1-5; D remains ambiguous. Trimming took off 1 base at V and 6 bases at J, with 4 bases between the two ends. This CDR3 comprises 12 residues. CDR1 and CDR2 from the germline V gene are MNHEY and SVGAGI. This CDR3 is CASSYLGQPQHF. The CDR3, as DNA: TGTGCCAGCAGTTACTTGGGTCAGCCCCAGCATTTT.

The chain combines TRBV11-2 with TRBJ2-1, with 14 nucleotides matching TRBD2. V dropped 4 bases and J dropped 10; count of bases not matched to a gene: 9. Germline assignment: CDR1 SGHAT and CDR2 FQNNGV. This CDR3 spans 16 amino acids. DNA of the CDR3: TGTGCCAGCAGCTACGGACTAGCGGGGGGTAAGGGGGAGCAGTTCTTC. Protein sequence: CASSYGLAGGKGEQFF.

The J gene is TRBJ1-5, the V gene TRBV5-5; TRBD1 might be the D (5 bases). In germline, CDR1 is SGHKS, CDR2 YYEKEE (reference sequence). V was cut by 0 bases and J by 6 bases, with 13 bases left in between. The CDR3 extends over 15 amino acids. The CDR3 loop is CASSLEGVVGQPQHF. The CDR3 DNA follows: TGTGCCAGCAGCTTGGAAGGGGTAGTTGGTCAGCCCCAGCATTTT.

J is TRBJ2-3 and V is TRBV27; 9 bases are a match to TRBD2. Germline V lookup: CDR1 MNHEY, CDR2 SMNVEV (reference sequence). After removal of 0 bases from V and 5 bases from J, the junction contained 12 bases not matched to a gene. The CDR3 length is 18 residues. CDR3 amino acids: CASSLSRLAGPRGDTQYF. The CDR3 nucleotides read TGTGCCAGCAGTTTATCGAGGCTAGCGGGGCCCCGGGGAGATACGCAGTATTTT.

This clone was counted a single time. V gene TRBV28 combines with J gene TRBJ2-3, with a tentative D call TRBD2 (6 bases). Trimming removed 4 bases at V and 1 base at J, with 12 bases between. Germline V lookup: CDR1 MDHEN, CDR2 SYDVKM. This CDR3 is built from 15 residues. The CDR3 loop reads CASSSPGGGTDTQYF. The CDR3 DNA follows: TGTGCCAGCAGTTCCCCCGGAGGGGGCACAGATACGCAGTATTTT.

The chain employs TRBV30 and TRBJ1-2; 7 nucleotides align to TRBD1. The ends lost 5 bases at V and 8 bases at J; junction bases unmatched: 11. CDR1 GTSNPN and CDR2 SVGIG come from the germline V gene (reference sequence). CDR3 length: 13 amino acids. CDR3 in amino acids: CAWEQDRAGGYTF. DNA for the CDR3: TGTGCCTGGGAGCAAGACAGGGCGGGGGGCTACACCTTC.

The CDR3 DNA reads TGTGCCAGCAGCTTAGCGGCGAACACTGAAGCTTTCTTT. This gives the protein CASSLAANTEAFF. The chain is built from TRBV7-2 and TRBJ1-1; D is undetermined. CDR3 length equals 13 residues. Trimming pared 0 bases from V and 1 base from J, leaving 3 bases between. Germline V lookup: CDR1 SGHTA, CDR2 FQGNSA.

Concerning this clone: The sample carries other DNA sequences with the same CDR3. The chain joins TRBV6-5 to TRBJ1-5; weak D call: TRBD1 (5 bases). The CDR3 consists of 13 residues. V was trimmed by 6 bases and J by 4 bases, leaving 10 bases between them. The germline V gene encodes CDR1 MNHEY and CDR2 SVGAGI. The CDR3 bases are TGTGCCAGCAGACAGGTTAATAATCAGCCCCAGCATTTT. This sequence encodes CASRQVNNQPQHF.